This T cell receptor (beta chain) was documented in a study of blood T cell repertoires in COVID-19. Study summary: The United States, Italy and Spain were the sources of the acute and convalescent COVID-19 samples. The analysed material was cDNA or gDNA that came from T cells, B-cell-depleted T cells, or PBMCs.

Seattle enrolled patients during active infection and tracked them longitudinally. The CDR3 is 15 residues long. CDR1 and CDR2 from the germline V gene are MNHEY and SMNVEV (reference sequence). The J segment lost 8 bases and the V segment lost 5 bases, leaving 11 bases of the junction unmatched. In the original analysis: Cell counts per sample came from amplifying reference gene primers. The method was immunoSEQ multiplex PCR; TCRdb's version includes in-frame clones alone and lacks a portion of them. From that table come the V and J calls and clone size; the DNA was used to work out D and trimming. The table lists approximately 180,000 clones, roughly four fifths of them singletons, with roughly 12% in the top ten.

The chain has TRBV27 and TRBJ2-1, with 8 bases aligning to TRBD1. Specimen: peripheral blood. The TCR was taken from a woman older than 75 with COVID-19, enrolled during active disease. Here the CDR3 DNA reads TGTGCCAGCAGTCAACAGGGGGTAATTGTCCATGAGCAGTTCTTC. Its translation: CASSQQGVIVHEQFF.